Below, 32 T cell receptor beta chains from the same sample are listed, as sequenced in a study of tumor and adjacent non-tumor tissue in lung cancer. RNA was extracted from bulk tissue without any cell sorting. A modified ARM-PCR protocol with three rounds of nested PCR amplified TCRbeta. TCRdb re-derived calls from the multiplex PCR reads in MiXCR, one entry per CDR3 protein. The sample holds tens of thousands of distinct CDR3 sequences; approximately 68% are singletons and the top ten take around 12%. The sample was lung tumor tissue. The receptors were gathered from a woman between 65 and 79 years old with non-small cell lung cancer.

Details on this clonotype: A read error may account for a junction end that differs from germline. V usage is TRBV6-5 and J usage is TRBJ1-2; D gene ambiguous. The CDR3 covers 15 residues. The V gene's germline CDR1 is MNHEY and CDR2 SVGAGI. In DNA, the CDR3 is TGTGCCAGCTGTTACTCCAGAGACATGAACTATGGCTACACCTTC. This sequence encodes CASCYSRDMNYGYTF.

On this clonotype itself: One base away lies a much larger clone, so this may be a sequencing read error. The V gene is TRBV7-8, the J gene TRBJ2-2, with D perhaps matching TRBD1 or TRBD2 (5 bases each). Per germline, CDR1 SGHVS and CDR2 FQNEAQ. Trimming left V 11 bases short and J 1 base short, with 20 bases between. This CDR3 region has 16 residues. CDR3 in amino acids: CAGERAGTVNTGELFF. The CDR3 DNA is TGTGCCGGCGAAAGAGCCGGGACGGTGAACACCGGGGAGCTGTTTTTT.

Worth noting for this clonotype: One junction end does not reproduce the germline sequence, and a read error may be involved. The rearrangement joins TRBV29-1 to TRBJ2-5, with D unclear. Per the germline V gene, CDR1 is SQVTM and CDR2 is ANQGSEA. This CDR3 has 14 residues. CDR3 sequence reads: CSVVVTQPQETQHF. The CDR3 region has the DNA TGCAGCGTTGTGGTGACACAACCTCAAGAGACCCAGCATTTC.

The sample holds a few counts of this clonotype. A junction end diverges from the germline sequence, so it may reflect a read error. This chain uses TRBV4-1 with TRBJ1-4; TRBD1 agrees at 10 bases. Germline V CDR1 and CDR2: MGHRA, YSYEKL. The CDR3 has 15 amino acids. The CDR3 protein is CASSKGQGTGEKLFF. The CDR3 region has the DNA TGCGCCAGCAGCAAGGGACAGGGGACGGGAGAAAAACTGTTTTTC.

V is TRBV12-3 or TRBV12-4 and J is TRBJ2-1, with D possibly being TRBD2 (6 bases). Trimming removed 5 bases from V and 15 bases from J, with 26 bases in between. The CDR3 sequence is 15 residues long. The CDR3 DNA is TGTGCCAGCAGTGCGGGACGGGGCTCCTACAATGGGCGGTTCTTC. It codes for CASSAGRGSYNGRFF.

As regards this clonotype: No conserved phenylalanine or tryptophan ends this CDR3, so it is likely a read error. This chain uses TRBV29-1 with TRBJ2-2; a weak D match, TRBD2 (5 bases). CDR1 and CDR2 (germline): SQVTM, ANQGSEA. The length of the CDR3 is 14 residues. CDR3 sequence reads: CCVDFASSTGELFS. DNA for the CDR3: TGCTGCGTTGATTTCGCTAGCTCAACCGGGGAGCTGTTTTCT.

As to this clonotype: At one end the junction does not follow the germline gene, possibly because of a read error. V and J are TRBV11-1 and TRBJ2-3; 8 bases map to TRBD1. The germline V gene has CDR1 SGHAT and CDR2 FQDESV (reference sequence). This CDR3 is built from 14 residues. CDR3 nucleotide sequence: TGTGCCAGTAGCTTGGACAGGGAGGCGGATGCGCAGTATTTT. This gives the protein CASSLDREADAQYF.

Note on this clonotype: This may stem from a read error, because a much larger clone lies one nucleotide away. The chain combines TRBV5-1 with TRBJ2-7; D gene ambiguous. The CDR3 length is 11 residues. Germline loops: CDR1 SGHRS, CDR2 YFSETQ. The CDR3 is CANSLGYEQYF. CDR3 DNA: TGCGCCAACAGCTTGGGCTACGAGCAGTACTTC.

With regard to this clonotype: A much bigger clone sits one base away, suggesting this may be a read error. The rearrangement links TRBV5-1 to TRBJ2-5, with D tentatively TRBD1 or TRBD2 (5 bases each). The CDR3 contains 15 residues. Per germline, CDR1 SGHRS and CDR2 YFSETQ. The CDR3: CAGSLERGLQETQYF. DNA of the CDR3: TGCGCCGGCAGCTTGGAACGGGGCCTCCAAGAGACCCAGTACTTC.

The chain's CDR3 is CAISGQTGNSEANVLTF. The CDR3 DNA reads TGTGCCATCAGTGGACAGACAGGGAACTCCGAGGCCAACGTCCTGACTTTC. The chain is built from TRBV10-3 and TRBJ2-6; 7 nucleotides match TRBD1. The CDR3 is made up of 17 amino acids. The V gene's germline CDR1 is ENHRY and CDR2 SYGVKD. Germline trimming cut 4 bases from V and 6 bases from J; bases unmatched to any gene: 12.

CDR3 loop: CASSPTFQPQHF. CDR3 nucleotide sequence: TGTGCCAGCAGTCCTACTTTTCAGCCCCAGCATTTT. The V gene is TRBV6-5, the J gene TRBJ1-5; D unclear. Germline lookup yields CDR1 MNHEY and CDR2 SVGAGI. V shed 5 bases and J shed 6 bases, with 8 bases lying between them. This CDR3 is built from 12 residues.

Comment on this clonotype: Sequence at one end of the junction differs from germline and may be a read error. V usage is TRBV7-3 and J usage is TRBJ2-1; TRBD2 matches at 15 bases. This CDR3 contains 15 residues. Germline V gene lookup returns CDR1 SGHTA and CDR2 FQGTGA. The CDR3 nucleotides are TGTGCCAGCAGCTGGACTAGCGGGAGGGTAAATGAGCAGCTCTTC. It yields the protein CASSWTSGRVNEQLF. Together with reference TRBV7-3 and TRBJ2-1, the CDR3 gives the full variable domain: GAGVSQTPSNKVTEKGKYVELRCDPISGHTALYWYRQSLGQGPEFLIYFQGTGAADDSGLPNDRFFAVRPEGSVSTLKIQRTERGDSAVYLCASSWTSGRVNEQLFGPGTRLTVL.

This clonotype was counted at least ten times. J is TRBJ2-1 and V is TRBV11-2; D is possibly TRBD1 (6 bases). From germline, CDR1 is SGHAT and CDR2 FQNNGV. CDR3 size: 14 residues. Trimming pared 5 bases from V and 2 bases from J, leaving 10 bases between. The CDR3 is CASSRQGTYNEQFF. The CDR3 region has the DNA TGTGCCAGCAGCCGTCAGGGGACCTACAATGAGCAGTTCTTC.

For this clonotype: The germline gene is not matched at one end of the junction; a read error may be the cause. The rearrangement uses TRBV5-4 and TRBJ2-1, with D unresolved. Germline values: CDR1 SGHNT, CDR2 YYREEE (reference sequence). The CDR3 length is 15 residues. The CDR3 sequence: CTSSLEPVQIHEQLF. CDR3 bases: TGTACCAGCAGCTTGGAACCGGTTCAAATCCATGAGCAGTTGTTC. Based on the CDR3 plus reference TRBV5-4 and TRBJ2-1, the full variable domain is ETGVTQSPTHLIKTRGQQVTLRCSSQSGHNTVSWYQQALGQGPQFIFQYYREEENGRGNFPPRFSGLQFPNYSSELNVNALELDDSALYLCTSSLEPVQIHEQLFGPGTRLTVL.

This clonotype was seen ten or more times. The rearrangement joins TRBV13 to TRBJ1-1; 7 bases fit TRBD1. The CDR3 loop spans 16 amino acids. Germline CDR1 reads PRHDT; CDR2 reads FYEKMQ (reference sequence). Trimming cost V 3 bases and J 3 bases; bases outside gene matches: 10. CDR3 sequence (DNA): TGTGCCAGCAGCTTTTCAGAGGGGGCCGGGGACACTGAAGCTTTCTTT. Translation: CASSFSEGAGDTEAFF.

Notes on this clonotype: At one end, the junction sequence differs from germline, possibly due to a read error. The rearrangement links TRBV11-3 to TRBJ2-2; D unclear. Germline assignment: CDR1 SGHNT and CDR2 YENEEA. The CDR3 covers 17 residues. Here the CDR3 DNA reads TGTGCCAGCAGCCTCCATCAATCGACATCGAGCACCGTGGAGCTGTTTTTT. Translated, it gives CASSLHQSTSSTVELFF. The complete variable domain, with remaining parts taken from reference TRBV11-3 and TRBJ2-2, reads EAGVVQSPRYKIIEKKQPVAFWCNPISGHNTLYWYLQNLGQGPELLIRYENEEAVDDSQLPKDRFSAERLKGVDSTLKIQPAELGDSAVYLCASSLHQSTSSTVELFFGEGSRLTVL.

Turning to this clonotype: Being one base from a much bigger clone, this may be a read error. The chain couples TRBV19 to TRBJ2-5, with no clear D. CDR3 size: 11 residues. Germline CDR1 is LNHDA and CDR2 is SQIVND (reference sequence). CDR3 region: CVSSIEETQYF. CDR3 nucleotides: TGTGTCAGTAGTATAGAGGAGACCCAGTACTTC.

V is TRBV19 and J is TRBJ2-7; D assignment may be TRBD1 or TRBD2 (5 bases each). The V and J ends lost 3 bases and 3 bases respectively, with 9 bases between them. This CDR3 has 13 residues. Germline assignment: CDR1 LNHDA and CDR2 SQIVND (reference sequence). The CDR3 sequence is CASSIGAGYEQYF. CDR3 DNA: TGTGCCAGTAGTATTGGGGCGGGCTACGAGCAGTACTTC.

On this clonotype: A much larger clonotype is one base distant, so this may be a read error. V usage is TRBV28 and J usage is TRBJ1-2, with D uncertain. CDR1 and CDR2 (germline): MDHEN, SYDVKM. V was shortened by 7 bases and J by 2 bases, with 20 bases between the two germline ends. The CDR3 loop spans 16 amino acids. CDR3 DNA sequence: TGTGCCAGCAATAGTCTCAAAGGACTGATAAACTATGGCTACACCTTC. Its protein product is CASNSLKGLINYGYTF.

As for this clonotype: The junction shows a germline mismatch at one end, possibly a read error. The chain is built from TRBV11-1 and TRBJ2-1; 10 bases map to TRBD2. The CDR3 loop spans 14 amino acids. Germline values: CDR1 SGHAT, CDR2 FQDESV (reference sequence). The CDR3 DNA sequence: TGCGCAAGCAGCCAGCGGGAGGGCCGCTATGAGCAGTTCTTC. Protein: CASSQREGRYEQFF.

The J gene is TRBJ2-7, the V gene TRBV4-1; D may be TRBD1 (6 bases). The germline V gene encodes CDR1 MGHRA and CDR2 YSYEKL. Trimming cost V 4 bases and J 5 bases, with 24 bases left between them. The CDR3 spans 17 residues. Written as DNA, the CDR3 is TGCGCCAGCAGCCGAGATCGTGAGGACGCGGCAGGGGACGAGCAGTACTTC. Translating gives CASSRDREDAAGDEQYF.

About this clonotype itself: Possible read error: a much larger clone is one base away. The CDR3 spells CAGGTGANEKLFF. Here the CDR3 DNA reads TGTGCCGGCGGGACAGGGGCTAATGAAAAACTGTTTTTT. The chain links TRBV5-6 to TRBJ1-4, with 10 bases aligning to TRBD1. The CDR3 sequence is 13 residues long. CDR1 and CDR2 (germline): SGHDT, YYEEEE. The ends lost 10 bases at V and 3 bases at J; junction bases unmatched: 3.

Note on this clonotype: This is likely a read error, given that the CDR3 carries no conserved phenylalanine or tryptophan at its end. The V call is TRBV12-3 or TRBV12-4, the J call TRBJ2-7; D is perhaps TRBD2 (8 bases). V gave up 5 bases and J gave up 6 bases, with 23 bases separating them. This CDR3 comprises 16 residues. The DNA of the CDR3 is TGTGCCAGCAGTCCTCGTGAGCGGGAGAACAGGGGCGAGCAGTACTTA. As protein: CASSPRERENRGEQYL.

This clonotype was observed once. A much larger clone is a single base away; this may be a read error. The chain has TRBV28 and TRBJ1-2; D unresolved. This CDR3 region has 11 residues. CDR1 and CDR2 (germline): MDHEN, SYDVKM. The CDR3, as DNA: TGTGTCAGCAGTAAGGGCTATGGCTACACCTTC. This sequence encodes CVSSKGYGYTF.

The rearrangement joins TRBV28 to TRBJ1-6; no reliable D call. The CDR3 is 13 residues long. Between the trimmed V and J ends, which lost 6 bases and 8 bases, there was a span of 11 bases. Germline values: CDR1 MDHEN, CDR2 SYDVKM. CDR3 sequence reads: CASRTTDDSPLHF. The CDR3, as DNA: TGTGCCAGCAGAACTACGGACGATTCACCCCTCCACTTT.

This clonotype was recorded at least ten times. V is TRBV20-1 and J is TRBJ2-1, with 7 bases aligning to TRBD2. Germline values: CDR1 DFQATT, CDR2 SNEGSKA (reference sequence). The V segment lost 0 bases and the J segment 3 bases; nucleotides outside the gene matches: 8. The CDR3 runs 16 residues. The CDR3 DNA reads as TGCAGTGCTAGAGACCTAAGCGGGAAGAACTACAATGAGCAGTTCTTC. Amino acid sequence: CSARDLSGKNYNEQFF.

To note about this clonotype: The final CDR3 position lacks the conserved phenylalanine or tryptophan, pointing to a likely read error. Because the CDR3's place on the DNA is in doubt, the DNA is left out and the CDR3 is given as listed by TCRdb. The genes are TRBV24-1 and TRBJ2-2; TRBD2, the table's D call, was not compared with the DNA. The CDR3 spans 22 residues, counting both ends. Germline V gene data show CDR1 as KGHDR and CDR2 as SFDVKD. CDR3 in amino acids: CATRSLGLAETGEKKDTGEMFL.

Regarding this clonotype: A much larger clone lies one base from this, so it may be a read error. This chain connects TRBV30 to TRBJ2-5; 8 positions match TRBD2. The CDR3 covers 17 residues. The V segment lost 1 base and the J segment 3 bases; nucleotides outside the gene matches: 13. Germline CDR1 reads GTSNPN; CDR2 reads SVGIG (reference sequence). The CDR3 DNA sequence: TGTGCCTGGAGTGGGCTAGCGGGCCTGCAGGACAAAGAGACCCAGTACTTC. It specifies CAWSGLAGLQDKETQYF.

The sample holds many counts of this clonotype. The V call is TRBV28, the J call TRBJ2-5, with D perhaps matching TRBD1 (6 bases). CDR3 length: 17 residues. Germline CDR1 MDHEN, CDR2 SYDVKM. The V end was cut by 4 bases, the J end by 11 bases, with 29 bases between. The CDR3 DNA reads TGTGCCAGCAGTTCCCCGGACAGCCTAGAAGAAGTTTTGAGTCAGTACTTC. Translating gives CASSSPDSLEEVLSQYF.

Turning to this clonotype: Since no conserved phenylalanine or tryptophan closes the CDR3, a read error is the likely cause. The DNA is omitted, as the CDR3 cannot be located on it reliably, and the CDR3 follows TCRdb's listing. This chain uses TRBV5-4 with TRBJ2-3; the tabulated D call, TRBD1, remains unverified against the DNA. The length of the CDR3 is 15 amino acids, counting both ends. Germline V gene data show CDR1 as SGHNT and CDR2 as YYREEE (reference sequence). CDR3 in amino acids: CASSGRGMSTDTRYL.

This clonotype showed up many times. The rearrangement joins TRBV6-5 to TRBJ2-6, with a possible D match to TRBD2 (5 bases). The germline V gene encodes CDR1 MNHEY and CDR2 SVGAGI. V was trimmed by 0 bases and J by 1 base, leaving 7 bases between them. The CDR3 covers 16 residues. In nucleotides, the CDR3 is TGTGCCAGCAGTTACTCTCGGGGTTCTGGGGCCAACGTCCTGACTTTC. Encoded protein: CASSYSRGSGANVLTF.

With respect to this clonotype: One base away lies a much larger clone, so this may be a sequencing read error. The chain has TRBV7-9 and TRBJ2-1, with 12 bases aligning to TRBD2. There are 14 residues in the CDR3. Germline V gene data show CDR1 as SEHNR and CDR2 as FQNEAQ (reference sequence). CDR3 in DNA: TGTGCCGGCAGACTAGCGGGAGCGACGTATGAGCAGTTCTTC. Its protein product is CAGRLAGATYEQFF.